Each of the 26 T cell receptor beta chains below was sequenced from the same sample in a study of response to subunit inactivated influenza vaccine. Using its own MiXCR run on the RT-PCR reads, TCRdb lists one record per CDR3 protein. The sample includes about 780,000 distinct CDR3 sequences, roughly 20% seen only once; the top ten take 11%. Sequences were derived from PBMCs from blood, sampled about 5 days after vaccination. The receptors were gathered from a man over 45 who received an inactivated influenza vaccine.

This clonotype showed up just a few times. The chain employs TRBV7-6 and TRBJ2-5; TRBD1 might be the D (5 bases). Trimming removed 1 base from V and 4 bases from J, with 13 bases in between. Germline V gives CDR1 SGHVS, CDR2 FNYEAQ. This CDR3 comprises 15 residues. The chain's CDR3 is CASSLDSVTGETQYF. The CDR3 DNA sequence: TGTGCCAGCAGCTTAGACTCAGTTACAGGAGAGACCCAGTACTTC.

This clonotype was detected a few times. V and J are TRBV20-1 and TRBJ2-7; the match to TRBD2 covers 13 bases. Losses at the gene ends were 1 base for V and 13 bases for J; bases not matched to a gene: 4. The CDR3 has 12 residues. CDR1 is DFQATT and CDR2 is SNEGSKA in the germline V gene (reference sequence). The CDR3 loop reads CSARGTSGRVYF. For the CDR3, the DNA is TGCAGTGCTAGAGGGACTAGCGGGAGAGTTTACTTC.

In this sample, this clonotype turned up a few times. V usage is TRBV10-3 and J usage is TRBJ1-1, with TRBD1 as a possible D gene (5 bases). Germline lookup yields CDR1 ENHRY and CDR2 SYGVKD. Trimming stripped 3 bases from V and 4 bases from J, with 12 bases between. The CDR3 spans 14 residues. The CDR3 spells CAISEGGDSTEAFF. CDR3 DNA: TGTGCCATCAGTGAAGGTGGTGACAGCACTGAAGCTTTCTTT.

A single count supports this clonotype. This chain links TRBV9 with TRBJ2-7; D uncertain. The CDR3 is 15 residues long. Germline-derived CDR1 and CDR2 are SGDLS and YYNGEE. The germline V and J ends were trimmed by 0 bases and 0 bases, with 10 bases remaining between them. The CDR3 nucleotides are TGTGCCAGCAGCGTAGTCCAGGCGAGCTCCTACGAGCAGTACTTC. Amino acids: CASSVVQASSYEQYF. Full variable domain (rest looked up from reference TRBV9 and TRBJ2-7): DSGVTQTPKHLITATGQRVTLRCSPRSGDLSVYWYQQSLDQGLQFLIQYYNGEERAKGNILERFSAQQFPDLHSELNLSSLELGDSALYFCASSVVQASSYEQYFGPGTRLTVT.

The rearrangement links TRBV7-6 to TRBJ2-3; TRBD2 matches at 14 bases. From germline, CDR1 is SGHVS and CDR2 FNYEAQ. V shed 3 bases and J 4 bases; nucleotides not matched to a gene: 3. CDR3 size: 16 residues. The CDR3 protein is CASSFRLAGGADTQYF. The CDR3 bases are TGTGCCAGCAGCTTCCGACTAGCGGGAGGGGCAGATACGCAGTATTTT. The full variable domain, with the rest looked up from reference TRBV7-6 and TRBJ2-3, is GAGVSQSPRYKVTKRGQDVALRCDPISGHVSLYWYRQALGQGPEFLTYFNYEAQQDKSGLPNDRFSAERPEGSISTLTIQRTEQRDSAMYRCASSFRLAGGADTQYFGPGTRLTVL.

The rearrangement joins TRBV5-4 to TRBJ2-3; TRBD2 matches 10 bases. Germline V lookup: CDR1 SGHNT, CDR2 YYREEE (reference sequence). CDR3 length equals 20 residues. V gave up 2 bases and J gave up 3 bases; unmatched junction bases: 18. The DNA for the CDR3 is TGTGCCAGCAGCTTCGGTAACCCTAGCGGGGGCTTAGGAGGTACAGATACGCAGTATTTT. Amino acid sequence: CASSFGNPSGGLGGTDTQYF. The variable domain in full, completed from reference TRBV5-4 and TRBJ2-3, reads ETGVTQSPTHLIKTRGQQVTLRCSSQSGHNTVSWYQQALGQGPQFIFQYYREEENGRGNFPPRFSGLQFPNYSSELNVNALELDDSALYLCASSFGNPSGGLGGTDTQYFGPGTRLTVL.

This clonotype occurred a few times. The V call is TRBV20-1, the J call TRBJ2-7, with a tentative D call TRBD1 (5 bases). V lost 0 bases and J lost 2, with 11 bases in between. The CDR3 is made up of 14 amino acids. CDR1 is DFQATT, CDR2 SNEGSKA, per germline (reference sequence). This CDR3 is CSARDYRKTYEQYF. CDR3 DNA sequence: TGCAGTGCTAGAGATTACAGGAAAACCTACGAGCAGTACTTC.

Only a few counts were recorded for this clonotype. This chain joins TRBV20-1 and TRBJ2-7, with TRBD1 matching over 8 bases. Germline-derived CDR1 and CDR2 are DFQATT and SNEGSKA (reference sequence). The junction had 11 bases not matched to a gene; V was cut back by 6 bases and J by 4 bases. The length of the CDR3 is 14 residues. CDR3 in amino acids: CSAPGQEGRYEQYF. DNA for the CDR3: TGCAGTGCCCCGGGACAGGAAGGGAGATACGAGCAGTACTTC.

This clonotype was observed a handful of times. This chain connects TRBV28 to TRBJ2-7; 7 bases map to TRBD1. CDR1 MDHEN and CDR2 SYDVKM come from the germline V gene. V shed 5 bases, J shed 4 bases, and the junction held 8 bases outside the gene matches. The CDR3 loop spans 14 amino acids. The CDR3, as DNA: TGTGCCAGCAGTCCCCCGGACAGGCTTTACGAGCAGTACTTC. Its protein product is CASSPPDRLYEQYF.

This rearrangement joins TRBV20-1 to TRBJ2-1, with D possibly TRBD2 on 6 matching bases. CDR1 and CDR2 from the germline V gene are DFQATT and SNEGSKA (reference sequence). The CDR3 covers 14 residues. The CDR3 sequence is CSPKRGSSYNEQFF. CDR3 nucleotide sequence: TGCAGCCCAAAACGGGGGAGCTCCTACAATGAGCAGTTCTTC.

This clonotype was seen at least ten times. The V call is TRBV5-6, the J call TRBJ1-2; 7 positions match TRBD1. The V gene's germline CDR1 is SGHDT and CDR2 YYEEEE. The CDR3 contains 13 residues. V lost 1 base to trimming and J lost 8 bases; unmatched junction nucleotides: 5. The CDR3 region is CASSLRGQPGYTF. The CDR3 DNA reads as TGTGCCAGCAGCTTGAGGGGACAGCCCGGCTACACCTTC.

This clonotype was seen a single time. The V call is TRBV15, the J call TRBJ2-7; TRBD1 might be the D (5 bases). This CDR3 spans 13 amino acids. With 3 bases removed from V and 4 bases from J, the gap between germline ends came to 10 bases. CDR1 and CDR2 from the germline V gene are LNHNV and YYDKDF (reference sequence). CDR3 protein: CATSSSSGYEQYF. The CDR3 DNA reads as TGTGCCACCAGCAGTAGCTCAGGGTACGAGCAGTACTTC.

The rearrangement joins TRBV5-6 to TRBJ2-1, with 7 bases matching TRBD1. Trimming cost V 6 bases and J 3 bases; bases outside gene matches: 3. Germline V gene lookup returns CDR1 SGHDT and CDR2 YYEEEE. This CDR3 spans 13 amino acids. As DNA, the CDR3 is TGTGCCAGCAAAAGACAGGGCTACAATGAGCAGTTCTTC. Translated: CASKRQGYNEQFF.

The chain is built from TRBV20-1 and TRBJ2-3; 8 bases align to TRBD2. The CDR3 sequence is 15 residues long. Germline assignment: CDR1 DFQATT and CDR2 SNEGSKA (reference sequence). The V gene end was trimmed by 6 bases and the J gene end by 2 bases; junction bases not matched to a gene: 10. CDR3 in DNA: TGCAGTGCCCCGCTTAGCGGGATAACCACAGATACGCAGTATTTT. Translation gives CSAPLSGITTDTQYF.

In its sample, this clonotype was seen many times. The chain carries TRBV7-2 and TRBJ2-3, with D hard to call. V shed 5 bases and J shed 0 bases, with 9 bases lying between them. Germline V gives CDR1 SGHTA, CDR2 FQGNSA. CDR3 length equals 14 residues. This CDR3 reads CASSPFASTDTQYF. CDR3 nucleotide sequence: TGTGCCAGCAGCCCGTTTGCCAGCACAGATACGCAGTATTTT.

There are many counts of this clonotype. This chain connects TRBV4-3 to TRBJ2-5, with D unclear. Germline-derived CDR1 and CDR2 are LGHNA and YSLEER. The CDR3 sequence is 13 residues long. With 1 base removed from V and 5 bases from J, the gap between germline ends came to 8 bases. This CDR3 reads CASSQVSGETQYF. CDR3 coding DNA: TGCGCCAGCAGCCAAGTATCTGGGGAGACCCAGTACTTC.

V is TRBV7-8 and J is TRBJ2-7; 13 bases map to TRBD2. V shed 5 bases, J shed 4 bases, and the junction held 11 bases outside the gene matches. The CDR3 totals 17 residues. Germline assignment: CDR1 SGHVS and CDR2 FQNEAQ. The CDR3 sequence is CASSTRLAGGPSYEQYF. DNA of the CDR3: TGTGCCAGCAGCACGCGACTAGCGGGGGGCCCTTCTTACGAGCAGTACTTC.

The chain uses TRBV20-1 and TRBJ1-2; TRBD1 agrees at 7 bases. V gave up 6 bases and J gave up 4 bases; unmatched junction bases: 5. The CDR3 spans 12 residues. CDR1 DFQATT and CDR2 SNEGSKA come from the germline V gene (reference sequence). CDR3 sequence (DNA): TGCAGTGCGGCGGGACAGATCTATGGCTACACCTTC. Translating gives CSAAGQIYGYTF.

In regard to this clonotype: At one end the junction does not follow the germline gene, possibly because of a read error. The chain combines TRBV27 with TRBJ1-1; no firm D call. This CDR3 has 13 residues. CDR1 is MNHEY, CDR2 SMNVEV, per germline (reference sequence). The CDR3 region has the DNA TGTGCCAGCAGTCTTGAAAGAAACACTGAAGATTTCTTT. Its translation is CASSLERNTEDFF.

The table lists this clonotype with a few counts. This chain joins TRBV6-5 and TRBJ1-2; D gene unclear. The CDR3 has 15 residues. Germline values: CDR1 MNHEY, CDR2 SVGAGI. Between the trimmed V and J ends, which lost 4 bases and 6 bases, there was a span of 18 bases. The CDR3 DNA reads TGTGCCAGCAGTTTACCCTTGGGAGGCGGGGATGGCTACACCTTC. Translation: CASSLPLGGGDGYTF.

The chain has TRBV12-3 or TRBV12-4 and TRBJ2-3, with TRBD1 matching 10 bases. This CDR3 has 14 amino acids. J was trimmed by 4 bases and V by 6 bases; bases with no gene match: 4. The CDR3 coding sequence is TGTGCCAGCAGGACAGGACAGGGGGCAGATACGCAGTATTTT. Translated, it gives CASRTGQGADTQYF.

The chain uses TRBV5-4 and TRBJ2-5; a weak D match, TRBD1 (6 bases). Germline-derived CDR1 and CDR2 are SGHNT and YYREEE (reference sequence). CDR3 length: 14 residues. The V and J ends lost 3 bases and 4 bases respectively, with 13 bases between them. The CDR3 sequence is CASSWTDSVETQYF. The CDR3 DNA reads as TGTGCCAGCAGCTGGACAGATAGTGTAGAGACCCAGTACTTC.

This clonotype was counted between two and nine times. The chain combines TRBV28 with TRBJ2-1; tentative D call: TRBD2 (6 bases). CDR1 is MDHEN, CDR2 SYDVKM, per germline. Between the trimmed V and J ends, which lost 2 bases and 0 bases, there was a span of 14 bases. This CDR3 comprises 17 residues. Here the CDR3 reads CASSLKVAAYSYNEQFF. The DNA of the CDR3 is TGTGCCAGCAGTTTAAAGGTAGCGGCCTACTCCTACAATGAGCAGTTCTTC.

The CDR3 here is CASTRLAGGTREQYF. For the CDR3, the DNA is TGTGCCAGCACCCGTCTAGCGGGGGGGACCAGGGAGCAGTACTTC. This chain links TRBV6-1 with TRBJ2-7; 12 positions agree with TRBD2. The CDR3 is 15 amino acids. Germline values: CDR1 MNHNS, CDR2 SASEGT. After removal of 7 bases from V and 7 bases from J, the junction contained 11 bases not matched to a gene.

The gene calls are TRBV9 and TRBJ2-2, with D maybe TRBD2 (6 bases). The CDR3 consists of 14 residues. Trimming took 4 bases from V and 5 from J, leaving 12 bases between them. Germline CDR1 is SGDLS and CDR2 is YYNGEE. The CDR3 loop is CASSPRAGTGELFF. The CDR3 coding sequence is TGTGCCAGCAGCCCCCGGGCGGGGACCGGGGAGCTGTTTTTT.

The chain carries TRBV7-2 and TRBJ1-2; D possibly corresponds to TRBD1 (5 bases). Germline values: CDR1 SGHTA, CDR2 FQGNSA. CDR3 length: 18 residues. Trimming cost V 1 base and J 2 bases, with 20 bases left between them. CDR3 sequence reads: CASSLGRGVRRLNYGYTF. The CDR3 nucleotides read TGTGCCAGCAGCTTAGGGCGGGGGGTCCGCCGATTGAACTATGGCTACACCTTC. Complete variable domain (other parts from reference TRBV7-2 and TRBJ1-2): GAGVSQSPSNKVTEKGKDVELRCDPISGHTALYWYRQSLGQGLEFLIYFQGNSAPDKSGLPSDRFSAERTGGSVSTLTIQRTQQEDSAVYLCASSLGRGVRRLNYGYTFGSGTRLTVV.